Below are 21 T cell receptor beta chains sequenced from a single sample in a study of CXCR3-negative and CXCR3-positive naive CD8 T cells (dated by TCRdb to the late 2010s). Sequencer: NextSeq 550. The Human TCR Profiling Kit (MiLaboratory) was used to prepare UMI-labeled 5' RACE TRB cDNA libraries. TCRdb reprocessed the reads and provides one entry for every CDR3 protein sequence; no DNA is given. In this sample's table one finds about 130,000 distinct CDR3 sequences. The ten largest clonotypes hold nearly 0.5% of the sample. The source material was naive CXCR3- CD8+ T cells from blood. Per the publication, the cell subset or site label means: CD45RO-CCR7+CD27+CD95- naive CD8+ T cells lacking CXCR3 (TNR3-). These receptors all stem from a human donor in good health. Some clones in this sample may be carry-over from other donors' samples.

The chain carries TRBV27 and TRBJ2-1. CDR3 size: 12 residues. The germline V gene encodes CDR1 MNHEY and CDR2 SMNVEV (reference sequence). CDR3 protein: CASSSIRDEQFF.

The rearrangement joins TRBV28 to TRBJ2-7; as DNA is missing, the TRBD2 call by TCRdb cannot be tested. Germline V gene data show CDR1 as MDHEN and CDR2 as SYDVKM. The CDR3 is 15 amino acids. The CDR3 loop reads CASSLKGLAGVEQYF. The complete variable domain, with remaining parts taken from reference TRBV28 and TRBJ2-7, reads DVKVTQSSRYLVKRTGEKVFLECVQDMDHENMFWYRQDPGLGLRLIYFSYDVKMKEKGDIPEGYSVSREKKERFSLILESASTNQTSMYLCASSLKGLAGVEQYFGPGTRLTVT.

This rearrangement joins TRBV15 to TRBJ2-5; TCRdb's D gene call, TRBD2, goes unchecked for lack of DNA. Germline loops: CDR1 LNHNV, CDR2 YYDKDF (reference sequence). The CDR3 covers 15 residues. This CDR3 reads CATSRGLAVQETQYF.

The J gene is TRBJ2-7, the V gene TRBV5-6; without DNA, the TCRdb call of TRBD1 cannot be checked. This CDR3 contains 14 residues. From germline, CDR1 is SGHDT and CDR2 YYEEEE. The CDR3 region is CASSLGRDSYEQYF.

The rearrangement links TRBV12-3 or TRBV12-4 to TRBJ2-7; no DNA is available, so the TRBD2 call from TCRdb remains unchecked. The CDR3 has 14 amino acids. The CDR3 spells CASSFRERPYEQYF.

The chain links TRBV29-1 to TRBJ2-2. Per germline, CDR1 SQVTM and CDR2 ANQGSEA. CDR3 size: 13 residues. CDR3: CSVVAPNTGELFF.

The chain carries TRBV7-8 and TRBJ2-4; the TRBD1 assignment by TCRdb is unverifiable without DNA. The CDR3 runs 21 residues. CDR1 is SGHVS and CDR2 is FQNEAQ in the germline V gene. The CDR3 sequence: CASSSRFQTGAAEVAKNIQYF. Complete variable domain (other parts from reference TRBV7-8 and TRBJ2-4): GAGVSQSPRYKVAKRGQDVALRCDPISGHVSLFWYQQALGQGPEFLTYFQNEAQLDKSGLPSDRFFAERPEGSVSTLKIQRTQQEDSAVYLCASSSRFQTGAAEVAKNIQYFGAGTRLSVL.

J is TRBJ1-1 and V is TRBV4-1. Germline values: CDR1 MGHRA, CDR2 YSYEKL. The CDR3 totals 14 residues. The chain's CDR3 is CASSQGPVNTEAFF.

CDR3 protein: CASSQDGNPSTDTQYF. The rearrangement joins TRBV4-1 to TRBJ2-3. The CDR3 length is 16 residues. Germline CDR1 reads MGHRA; CDR2 reads YSYEKL.

The rearrangement links TRBV28 to TRBJ2-7; TCRdb lists TRBD2, though no DNA is available to test this call. Germline lookup yields CDR1 MDHEN and CDR2 SYDVKM. The CDR3 covers 14 residues. CDR3 region: CASIGSGSSYEQYF.

The chain is built from TRBV28 and TRBJ2-2. Germline V gives CDR1 MDHEN, CDR2 SYDVKM. The CDR3 extends over 15 amino acids. The CDR3 region is CASSLFVSGTGELFF.

This chain joins TRBV27 and TRBJ1-2; TCRdb indicates TRBD1, and absent DNA this call remains unverified. The germline CDR1 and CDR2 sequences are MNHEY and SMNVEV (reference sequence). The CDR3 is made up of 16 amino acids. The CDR3 protein is CASSPGIRGRDYGYTF.

V usage is TRBV9 and J usage is TRBJ2-1; TCRdb's D gene call, TRBD1, goes unchecked for lack of DNA. CDR3 length: 15 residues. Germline V lookup: CDR1 SGDLS, CDR2 YYNGEE. This chain's CDR3 is CASSPPGQGYNEQFF.

This chain links TRBV28 with TRBJ2-4. CDR3 size: 12 residues. Germline V lookup: CDR1 MDHEN, CDR2 SYDVKM. The chain's CDR3 is CASSSPDGTFSF.

The rearrangement uses TRBV12-3 or TRBV12-4 and TRBJ2-3. This CDR3 spans 16 amino acids. The CDR3: CASSLWWENGADTQYF.

The chain couples TRBV5-1 to TRBJ2-7; TCRdb's D call, TRBD1, is unchecked because there is no DNA. This CDR3 region has 15 residues. In germline, CDR1 is SGHRS, CDR2 YFSETQ. The CDR3 loop is CASSLAGVLAYEQYF.

The chain combines TRBV21-1 with TRBJ2-7. TRBV21-1 is recorded as a pseudogene. The CDR3 runs 13 residues. The CDR3 sequence: CASSRSTSYEQYF.

The rearrangement links TRBV6-5 to TRBJ1-2. Germline lookup yields CDR1 MNHEY and CDR2 SVGAGI. The CDR3 contains 16 residues. CDR3 sequence: CASSLAGDPTNYGYTF.

The gene calls are TRBV23-1 and TRBJ2-1; with no DNA, the TCRdb D assignment of TRBD1 cannot be verified. TRBV23-1 is reported as an ORF; its role is uncertain. The CDR3 is 16 amino acids. CDR3 sequence reads: CASSQNDRGFYNEQFF.

This chain joins TRBV20-1 and TRBJ1-5. This CDR3 has 19 amino acids. Germline loops: CDR1 DFQATT, CDR2 SNEGSKA (reference sequence). The CDR3 protein is CSAPYSNGPGNSYNQPQHF.

The chain uses TRBV11-3 and TRBJ2-1. CDR1 is SGHNT, CDR2 YENEEA, per germline. This CDR3 spans 16 amino acids. The CDR3 sequence: CASSELKNGRYNEQFF.